In its sample, the clone carrying this T cell receptor beta chain was seen a few times. Its antigen is still unknown. The data stem from a study of post-analysis software for immune sequencing data. Overall study: Patients had relapsing-remitting, secondary progressive or progressive-relapsing multiple sclerosis; some lacked subtype.

Study results and limitations: Significantly lower normalized Chao1 diversity was found in patients with multiple sclerosis relative to controls. Under F measure analysis, samples from one preparation batch co-clustered strongly. Relative to controls, patients had about five TRBV segments at higher frequency, with TRBV5-6, TRBV5-1 and TRBV20-1 among these.

This CDR3 region has 15 residues. With V trimmed by 6 bases and J by 5 bases, 11 bases remained unmatched. TCR beta libraries were prepared from cDNA with unique molecular identifiers. cDNA molecules numbering roughly 0.5 million came from roughly 1 to 10 million T cells. TCRdb re-called the PCR reads with MiXCR, one entry per CDR3 protein. The sample comprises hundreds of thousands of distinct CDR3 sequences, roughly 27% of which are singletons, and around 0.55% rests with the top ten. Sequenced input: blood. The sequence came from a girl between 5 and 17 years old with multiple sclerosis. V gene TRBV12-3 or TRBV12-4 combines with J gene TRBJ2-5, with 8 bases that match TRBD2. CDR3 nucleotides: TGTGCCAGCAGCTCCGGGGGGGCCTTTATCGAGACCCAGTACTTC. Translated: CASSSGGAFIETQYF.